The sequence of this TCR beta chain was determined in a study of cytomegalovirus exposure and HLA in healthy donors. Germline V gives CDR1 MNHEY, CDR2 SVGAGI. The V segment lost 4 bases and the J segment 7 bases; nucleotides outside the gene matches: 3. This CDR3 is 15 amino acids long. The PCR had 60 Vbeta and 13 Jbeta primers. TCRdb's table, derived via immunoSEQ multiplex PCR, lists solely in-frame clones and lacks some. The top ten hold roughly 2.1% of the sample, which has some 150,000 clones, around 76% seen once. Sequenced sample: PBMCs. The TCR sequence derives from a young woman in good health and CMV-seropositive. The rearrangement joins TRBV6-5 to TRBJ1-6, with 11 bases aligning to TRBD1. This chain's CDR3 is CASSLGTGGNSPLHF. CDR3 nucleotide sequence: TGTGCCAGCAGTTTAGGGACAGGGGGAAATTCACCCCTCCACTTT.